This T cell receptor beta chain is from a study of blood T cell repertoires in COVID-19. For the study at large: T cells, B-cell-depleted T cells, or PBMCs provided the cDNA or gDNA that served as material.

Some clones are missing from TCRdb's copy, which holds only in-frame ones; the method was immunoSEQ multiplex PCR. The data contain under 250,000 clones, almost 90% of them singletons. The CDR3 covers 15 residues. The germline V gene encodes CDR1 MNHEY and CDR2 SMNVEV (reference sequence). Unmatched junction bases numbered 7, after V lost 8 bases and J lost 3 bases. The receptor's source is a woman aged 60-75 years with acute or convalescent COVID-19. J is TRBJ1-5 and V is TRBV27; TRBD1 matches 10 bases. The sequenced sample was peripheral blood. CDR3 region: CASAQDRGINQPQHF. DNA of the CDR3: TGTGCCAGCGCGCAGGACAGGGGGATCAATCAGCCCCAGCATTTT.